Listed below are T cell receptor beta chains from one sample, sequenced in a study of blood T cell repertoires in COVID-19. The data were produced by immunoSEQ multiplex PCR, yet TCRdb's version contains in-frame clones alone and is incomplete. The profile shows 250,000 to 300,000 clones, around 90% of them singletons. Sequencing used peripheral blood. The receptors stem from a woman between 40 and 55 years old who had recovered from COVID-19. Each CDR3 is given with its conserved first and last residue. A D gene is named only where the DNA matches it firmly. Only part of the rows carry a size: once, few, many, or a class if the clone is expanded.

J gene	D gene	V gene	clone size	CDR3 DNA	CDR3 protein
TRBJ2-5	.	TRBV28	.	TGTGCCAGCATCGAGGCTCTTGGAGGCGAGACCCAGTACTTC	CASIEALGGETQYF
TRBJ1-2	.	TRBV12-3/TRBV12-4	once	TGTGCCAGCAGTTGGCCCGAGCGCTATGGCTACACCTTC	CASSWPERYGYTF
TRBJ2-2	.	TRBV19	.	TGTGCCAGTAGCCATTATAGCCCCGGGACCGGGGAGCTGTTTTTT	CASSHYSPGTGELFF
TRBJ2-5	.	TRBV5-1	.	TGCGCCAGCAACAGACAGGAGAATAACCAAGAGACCCAGTACTTC	CASNRQENNQETQYF
TRBJ2-2	.	TRBV19	once	TGTGCCAGTAGTATAGATCCGGGGTTGGACACCGGGGAGCTGTTTTTT	CASSIDPGLDTGELFF
TRBJ1-3	.	TRBV19	few	TGTGCCAGTAGTAACCCCCCCGCGCGCACCATATATTTT	CASSNPPARTIYF
TRBJ2-5	TRBD1	TRBV6-5	.	TGTGCCAGCTTGGGGGACAGGGAACAAGAGACCCAGTACTTC	CASLGDREQETQYF
TRBJ2-6	TRBD2	TRBV5-1	.	TGCGCCAGCAGCTTGAACAGACTAGCGGGCCAGCTGACGACTGGGGCCAACGTCCTGACTTTC	CASSLNRLAGQLTTGANVLTF
TRBJ2-5	TRBD2	TRBV11-3	.	TGTGCCAGCAGCTTAGGCGGGAGGGCCTGGGAGACCCAGTACTTC	CASSLGGRAWETQYF
TRBJ2-7	.	TRBV3-1/TRBV3-2	.	TGTGCCAGCAGCCAAGAGGGAGGCGGATTGTACTTC	CASSQEGGGLYF
TRBJ1-1	TRBD1	TRBV6-5	.	TGTGCCAGCAGCCAAACATGGGACAGGGGCCCTGAAGCTTTCTTT	CASSQTWDRGPEAFF
TRBJ2-3	TRBD2	TRBV5-1	.	TGCGCCAGCAGCCCCAAACTAGCGGGAGGGCCAGATACGCAGTATTTT	CASSPKLAGGPDTQYF
TRBJ2-2	TRBD2	TRBV19	.	TGTGCCAGTATCCGGACTAGCGGGAGGGTAAACACCGGGGAGCTGTTTTTT	CASIRTSGRVNTGELFF
TRBJ1-4	.	TRBV12-3/TRBV12-4	few	TGTGCCAGCAATTTCAGGGGAAATGAAAAACTGTTTTTT	CASNFRGNEKLFF
TRBJ2-1	.	TRBV4-1	.	TGCGCCAGCAGCCAAGGTTCCGGAGCCTGGGAGCAGTTCTTC	CASSQGSGAWEQFF
TRBJ2-7	TRBD2	TRBV7-2	once	TGTGCCAGCAGCACGTCCCGGGAGGCGTGGGAGCAGTACTTC	CASSTSREAWEQYF
TRBJ2-1	TRBD2	TRBV5-1	.	TGCGCCAGCAGCCCCCAGCGGGAATACAATGAGCAGTTCTTC	CASSPQREYNEQFF
TRBJ2-5	.	TRBV5-1	.	TGCGCCAGCAGCTGGGGACTTTCCCAAGAGACCCAGTACTTC	CASSWGLSQETQYF
TRBJ2-5	.	TRBV28	.	TGTGCCAGCAGTTTGCCCACGGGGGCCCAGTACTTC	CASSLPTGAQYF
TRBJ2-4	TRBD2	TRBV28	.	TGTGCCAGCAGTCCCGGTTTAGCGGGAGGGTCACGAAACATTCAGTACTTC	CASSPGLAGGSRNIQYF
TRBJ1-5	.	TRBV6-1	once	TGTGCCAGCAGTGAAGGGGGCAGGGGTGCTCAGCCCCAGCATTTT	CASSEGGRGAQPQHF
TRBJ2-3	.	TRBV6-1	once	TGTGCCAGCAGTGAAGAACAGGCCCACACAGATACGCAGTATTTT	CASSEEQAHTDTQYF
TRBJ1-1	.	TRBV12-3/TRBV12-4	few	TGTGCCAGCAGTTTAGTCAGAAACACTGAAGCTTTCTTT	CASSLVRNTEAFF
TRBJ2-3	TRBD2	TRBV6-5	.	TGTGCCAGCAGTTTAGCGGGAGATATAGATACGCAGTATTTT	CASSLAGDIDTQYF
TRBJ1-4	.	TRBV6-5	once	TGTGCCAGCGACATGGTAGCAGGGGCTAATGAAAAACTGTTTTTT	CASDMVAGANEKLFF
TRBJ2-1	.	TRBV12-3/TRBV12-4	once	TGTGCCAGCAGTATCAATCGGGAAAGAGAGCAGTTCTTC	CASSINREREQFF
TRBJ1-3	.	TRBV5-1	.	TGCGCCAGCAGCTTGGATGGGAGCAACACCATATATTTT	CASSLDGSNTIYF
TRBJ2-5	TRBD1	TRBV24-1	.	TGTGCCACCAAGCACCGGGACAGGGGGTGCCAAGAGACCCAGTACTTC	CATKHRDRGCQETQYF
TRBJ2-7	TRBD1	TRBV29-1	.	TGCAGCGTGGGGACAGGGTTTCTGGGTTTCTACGAGCAGTACTTC	CSVGTGFLGFYEQYF
TRBJ1-1	.	TRBV7-8	.	TGTGCCAGCAGCTTAGCGGGGGCTATAAACACTGAAGCTTTCTTT	CASSLAGAINTEAFF
TRBJ2-5	.	TRBV10-3	.	TGTGCCATCAGTTCGGCGGTGGGAGAGACCCAGTACTTC	CAISSAVGETQYF
TRBJ2-3	TRBD1	TRBV5-1	.	TGCGCCAGCAGCTTGCATCAGGGGGCCGCAGATACGCAGTATTTT	CASSLHQGAADTQYF
TRBJ1-1	TRBD1	TRBV6-6	.	TGTGCCAGCACCGACAGGGTGGGCACTGAAGCTTTCTTT	CASTDRVGTEAFF
TRBJ1-6	.	TRBV3-1/TRBV3-2	.	TGTGCCAGCAGCCAAGGGTCCACGCGGGGAGGGGTTTCACCCCTCCACTTT	CASSQGSTRGGVSPLHF
TRBJ1-6	.	TRBV9	.	TGTGCCAGCAGCGTATCTGGCTCGGCAGGGGACATTAATTCACCCCTCCACTTT	CASSVSGSAGDINSPLHF
TRBJ2-1	.	TRBV7-3	.	TGTGCCAGCAGCTTAGGGGCCAACAATGAGCAGTTCTTC	CASSLGANNEQFF
TRBJ2-7	.	TRBV7-9	.	TGTGCCAGCAGCTTAGCTGGACAGAACAACGAGCAGTACTTC	CASSLAGQNNEQYF
TRBJ2-5	.	TRBV19	once	TGTGCCAGTAGCCAATGGGGCGACGGTGGGACCCAGTACTTC	CASSQWGDGGTQYF
TRBJ1-4	.	TRBV7-2	once	TGTGCCAGCAGCCCCGGGGACGGGAGGAATGAAAAACTGTTTTTT	CASSPGDGRNEKLFF
TRBJ2-7	.	TRBV6-5	.	TGTGCCAGCACCAGACAGGGAGGCGAGCAGTACTTC	CASTRQGGEQYF
TRBJ2-1	TRBD2	TRBV29-1	.	TGCAGCGTTGTAGCTGGGTCTAGCGGAAACAATGAGCAGTTCTTC	CSVVAGSSGNNEQFF
TRBJ2-1	.	TRBV18	.	TGTGCCAGCTTTAGACAGACCCCTAGTAATGAGCAGTTCTTC	CASFRQTPSNEQFF
TRBJ2-1	TRBD2	TRBV19	.	TGTGCCAGTAGTATAGGTTTAGCGGGGGGGGCCTACAATGAGCAGTTCTTC	CASSIGLAGGAYNEQFF
TRBJ2-3	TRBD2	TRBV2	.	TGTGCCAGCAGTGAACTAGCGGGAGGTAGAACAGATACGCAGTATTTT	CASSELAGGRTDTQYF
TRBJ2-3	TRBD2	TRBV5-1	once	TGCGCCAGCTCGAAGGGACTAGCGGAGAGCACAGATACGCAGTATTTT	CASSKGLAESTDTQYF
TRBJ2-2	.	TRBV9	.	TGTGCCAGCAGCGTAGCCGGGAGCGGCACCGGGGAGCTGTTTTTT	CASSVAGSGTGELFF
TRBJ1-1	TRBD1	TRBV19	.	TGTGCCAGTACCCGAGAGGGGGCAGCTGAAGCTTTCTTT	CASTREGAAEAFF
TRBJ1-5	.	TRBV27	once	TGTGCCAGCAGTTCGGACAGAGATCAGCCCCAGCATTTT	CASSSDRDQPQHF